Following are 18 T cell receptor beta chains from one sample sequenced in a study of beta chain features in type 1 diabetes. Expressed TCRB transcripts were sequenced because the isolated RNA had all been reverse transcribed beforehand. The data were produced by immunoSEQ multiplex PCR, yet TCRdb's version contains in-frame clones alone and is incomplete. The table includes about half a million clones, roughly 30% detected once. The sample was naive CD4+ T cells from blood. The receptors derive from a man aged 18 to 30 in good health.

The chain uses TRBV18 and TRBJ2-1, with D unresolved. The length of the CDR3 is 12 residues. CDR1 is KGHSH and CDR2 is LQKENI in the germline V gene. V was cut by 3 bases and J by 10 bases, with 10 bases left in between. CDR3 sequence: CASSPTVAEQFF. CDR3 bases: TGTGCCAGCTCACCCACAGTGGCGGAGCAGTTCTTC.

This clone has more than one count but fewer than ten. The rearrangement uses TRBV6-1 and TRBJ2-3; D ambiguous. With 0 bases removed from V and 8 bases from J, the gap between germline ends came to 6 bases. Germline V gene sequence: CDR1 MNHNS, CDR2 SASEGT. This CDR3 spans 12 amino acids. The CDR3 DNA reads TGTGCCAGCAGTGAAGCGGAGTTTACGCAGTATTTT. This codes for CASSEAEFTQYF.

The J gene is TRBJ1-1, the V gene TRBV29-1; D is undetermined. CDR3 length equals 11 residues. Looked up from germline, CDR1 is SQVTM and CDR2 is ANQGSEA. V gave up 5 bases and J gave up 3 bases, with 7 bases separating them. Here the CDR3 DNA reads TGCAGCGTTACTGGGGACACTGAAGCTTTCTTT. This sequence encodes CSVTGDTEAFF.

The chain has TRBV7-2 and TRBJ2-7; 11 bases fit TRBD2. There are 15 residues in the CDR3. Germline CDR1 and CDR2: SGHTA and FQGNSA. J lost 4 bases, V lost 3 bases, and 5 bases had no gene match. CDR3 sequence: CASSFRTSGWYEQYF. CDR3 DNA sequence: TGTGCCAGCAGCTTCCGGACTAGCGGGTGGTACGAGCAGTACTTC.

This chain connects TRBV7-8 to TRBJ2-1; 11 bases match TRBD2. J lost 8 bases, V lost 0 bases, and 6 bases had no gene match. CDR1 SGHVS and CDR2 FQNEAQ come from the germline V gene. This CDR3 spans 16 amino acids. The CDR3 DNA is TGTGCCAGCAGCTTAGCGCTACTAGCGGGAGTGGATGAGCAGTTCTTC. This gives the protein CASSLALLAGVDEQFF.

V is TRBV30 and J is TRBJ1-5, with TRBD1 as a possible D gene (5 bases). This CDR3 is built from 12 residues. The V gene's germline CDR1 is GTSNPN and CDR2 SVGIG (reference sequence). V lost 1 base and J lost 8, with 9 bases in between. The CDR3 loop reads CAWSAPGKPQHF. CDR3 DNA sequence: TGTGCCTGGAGTGCCCCAGGGAAGCCCCAGCATTTT.

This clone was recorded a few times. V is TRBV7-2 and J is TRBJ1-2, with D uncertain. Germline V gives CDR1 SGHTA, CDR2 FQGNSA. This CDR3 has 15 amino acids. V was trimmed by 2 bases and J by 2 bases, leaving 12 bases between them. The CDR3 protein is CASSLLQSYNYGYTF. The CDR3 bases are TGTGCCAGCAGCTTACTACAGTCCTACAACTATGGCTACACCTTC.

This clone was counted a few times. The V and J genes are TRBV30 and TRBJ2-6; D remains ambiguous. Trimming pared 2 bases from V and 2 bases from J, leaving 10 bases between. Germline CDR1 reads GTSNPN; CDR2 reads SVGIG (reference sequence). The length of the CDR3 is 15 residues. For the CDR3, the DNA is TGTGCCTGGAGTCAGAACAGAGCTGGGGCCAACGTCCTGACTTTC. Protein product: CAWSQNRAGANVLTF.

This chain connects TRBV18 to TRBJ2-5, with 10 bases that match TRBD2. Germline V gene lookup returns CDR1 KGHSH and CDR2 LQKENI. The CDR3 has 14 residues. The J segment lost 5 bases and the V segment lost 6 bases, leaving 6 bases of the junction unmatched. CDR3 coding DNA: TGTGCCAGCTCCCAGGGACTAGCGATGGAGACCCAGTACTTC. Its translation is CASSQGLAMETQYF.

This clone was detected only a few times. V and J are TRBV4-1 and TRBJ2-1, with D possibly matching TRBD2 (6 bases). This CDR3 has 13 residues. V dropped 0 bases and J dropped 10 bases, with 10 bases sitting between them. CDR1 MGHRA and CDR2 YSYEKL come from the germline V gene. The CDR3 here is CASSQDMGREQFF. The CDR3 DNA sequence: TGCGCCAGCAGCCAAGATATGGGGAGGGAGCAGTTCTTC.

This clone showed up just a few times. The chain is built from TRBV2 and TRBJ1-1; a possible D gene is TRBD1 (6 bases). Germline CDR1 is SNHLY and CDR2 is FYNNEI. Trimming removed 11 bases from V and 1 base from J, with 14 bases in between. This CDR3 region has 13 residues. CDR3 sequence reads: CAGGRETNTEAFF. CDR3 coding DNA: TGTGCCGGGGGCAGGGAGACGAACACTGAAGCTTTCTTT.

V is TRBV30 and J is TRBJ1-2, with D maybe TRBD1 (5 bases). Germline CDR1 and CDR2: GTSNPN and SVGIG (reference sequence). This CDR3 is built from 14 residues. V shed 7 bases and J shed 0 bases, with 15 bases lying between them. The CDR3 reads CAFRRTLPNYGYTF. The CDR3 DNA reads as TGTGCCTTCAGGCGGACACTTCCTAACTATGGCTACACCTTC. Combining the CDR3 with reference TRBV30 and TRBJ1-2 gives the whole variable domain SQTIHQWPATLVQPVGSPLSLECTVEGTSNPNLYWYRQAAGRGLQLLFYSVGIGQISSEVPQNLSASRPQDRQFILSSKKLLLSDSGFYLCAFRRTLPNYGYTFGSGTRLTVV.

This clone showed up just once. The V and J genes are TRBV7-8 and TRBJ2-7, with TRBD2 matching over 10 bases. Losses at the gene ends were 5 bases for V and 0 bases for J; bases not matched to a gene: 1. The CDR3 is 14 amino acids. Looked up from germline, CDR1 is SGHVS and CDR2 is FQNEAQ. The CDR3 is CASSASGSSYEQYF. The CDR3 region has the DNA TGTGCCAGCAGCGCTAGCGGGAGCTCCTACGAGCAGTACTTC.

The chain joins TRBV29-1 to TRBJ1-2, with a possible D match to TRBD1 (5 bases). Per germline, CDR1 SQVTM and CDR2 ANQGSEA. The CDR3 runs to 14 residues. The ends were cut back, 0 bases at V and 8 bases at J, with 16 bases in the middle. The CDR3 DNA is TGCAGCGTTGAAGATTGGCCGGGTAGGGGCGGCTACACCTTC. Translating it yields CSVEDWPGRGGYTF.

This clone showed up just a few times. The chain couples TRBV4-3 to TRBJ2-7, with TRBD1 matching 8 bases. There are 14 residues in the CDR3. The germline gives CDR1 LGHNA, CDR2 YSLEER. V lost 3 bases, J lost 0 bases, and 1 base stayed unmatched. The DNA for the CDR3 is TGCGCCAGCAGCCACGGACAGGGCTCCTACGAGCAGTACTTC. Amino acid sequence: CASSHGQGSYEQYF.

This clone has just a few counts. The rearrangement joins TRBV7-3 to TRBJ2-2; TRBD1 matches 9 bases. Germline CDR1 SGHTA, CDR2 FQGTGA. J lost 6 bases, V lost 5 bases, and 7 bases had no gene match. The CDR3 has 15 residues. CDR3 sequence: CASSTGTGSPGELFF. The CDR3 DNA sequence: TGTGCCAGCAGCACCGGGACAGGGTCGCCCGGGGAGCTGTTTTTT.

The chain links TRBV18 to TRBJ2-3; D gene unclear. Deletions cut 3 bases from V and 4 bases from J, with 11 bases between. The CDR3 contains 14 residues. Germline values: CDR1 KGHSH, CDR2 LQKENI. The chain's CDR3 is CASSPGRLSDTQYF. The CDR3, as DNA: TGTGCCAGCTCACCGGGTAGACTGTCAGATACGCAGTATTTT.

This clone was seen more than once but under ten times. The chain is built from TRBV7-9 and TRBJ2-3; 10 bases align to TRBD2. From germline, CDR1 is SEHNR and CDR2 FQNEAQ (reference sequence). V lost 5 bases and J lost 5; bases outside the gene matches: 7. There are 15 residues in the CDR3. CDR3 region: CASSEALAGVDTQYF. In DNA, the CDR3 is TGTGCCAGCAGCGAGGCCCTAGCGGGAGTAGATACGCAGTATTTT. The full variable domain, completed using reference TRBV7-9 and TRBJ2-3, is DTGVSQNPRHKITKRGQNVTFRCDPISEHNRLYWYRQTLGQGPEFLTYFQNEAQLEKSRLLSDRFSAERPKGSFSTLEIQRTEQGDSAMYLCASSEALAGVDTQYFGPGTRLTVL.